This T cell receptor beta chain was sequenced in a study of cytomegalovirus exposure and HLA in healthy donors (dated by TCRdb to 2017 to 2019). Regarding the research as a whole: In an earlier analysis of 550 to 750 of the donors, 276 Gb of sequence data and 100 million or so unique TCR beta sequences from about 180 million T cells were reported. An early release covering roughly 640 HLA-typed donors comprised about 300 gigabases of sequencing data and 65 million to 100 million unique TCR sequences. To decide whether each TCR beta V gene segment behaved as functional or pseudogenic, an earlier analysis of some 570 of the donors relied on high-throughput TCR beta sequencing. The study aimed to test whether cataloging public T cell receptors could reveal signatures of past pathogen exposure. HLA typing covered class I and class II loci at four-digit resolution. Typing coverage varied by locus: roughly 629-630 donors for A, B, C, DRB1 and DQB1; 500 to 550 for DQA1; around 570 for DPA1; roughly 450 for DPB1. The T cell repertoires of 666 subjects were profiled by immunosequencing and related to cytomegalovirus serostatus. Because of strong linkage in the cohort, four to six DR-DQ haplotypes were treated as single units for association and clustering. High-throughput TCR immunosequencing, statistical association of individual TCRs with disease status, and machine learning were combined to predict cytomegalovirus infection status. Donor age, sex, ethnicity and CMV serostatus were compiled alongside the repertoire data. To study patterns of TCR occurrence, a later analysis re-analyzed previously published TCR beta repertoires from 666 donors and added high-resolution HLA genotyping. A separate validation cohort of over 95 different subjects was used in addition to the approximately 700-subject first cohort. Every repertoire in the discovery cohort had been generated on one and the same sequencing platform. A later genetic analysis took genome-wide SNP genotypes for about 55% of the 666 donors and used that subset as a discovery cohort. Across approximately 400 genotyped donors of the cohort, an average of about 240,000 unique TCR beta nucleotide sequences per donor were sequenced, and around 20% of those sequences were non-productive. The genetic ancestry cluster associated with self-reported Caucasian donors included 81% of the roughly 380 genotyped donors. Rather than drawing on any new phenotypic data, the later analysis identified candidate immune exposures from TCR beta sequences and the way those sequences occurred across donors.

The germline V gene sets CDR1 to KGHSH and CDR2 to LQKENI. The CDR3 goes from the cysteine to the phenylalanine over 16 residues. Kept here is only the CDR3 DNA, which spans 48 bases and is read in frame from base 1. The germline ends are 21 bases apart after V is trimmed by 3 bases and J by 6 bases. The cohort was made up of several hundred healthy bone marrow donors. Cohort members were all nominally healthy when sampled, although unrecorded immune exposures were likely present. The donor was CMV seronegative and was included in the group of hundreds of seronegative cohort members. A peripheral blood sample was collected from each donor, and TCR beta sequencing was performed on peripheral blood mononuclear cells. The Qiagen DNeasy Blood Extraction Kit was used to extract genomic DNA from the blood cell samples. Overall study outcomes, separate from this receptor: Strong co-occurrence of HLA alleles, especially DR and DQ, made assigning TCR associations to individual alleles difficult. Correlated functional status among segregating V segments might reflect linkage disequilibrium, but an unknown experimental factor could not be ruled out. Because HLA typing was missing for some donors at each locus, association tests included only the typed subset. In a later analysis, most CMV-associated TCR beta chains were found to appear HLA-restricted, with HLA associations seemingly driven largely by CMV exposure. The classifier was reported to diagnose cytomegalovirus status with high specificity and sensitivity in both the original and validation cohorts. A later analysis found that TCR association rates varied across HLA loci, with DRB1 alleles showing the most associated TCRs and HLA-C alleles the fewest. In a later analysis, HLA-associated TCR beta chains showed more clonal expansion and lower generation probabilities than non-associated chains that were equally common. The study listed approximately 160 TCR beta chains as associated with cytomegalovirus. According to the authors, the approach could potentially be generalized to other disease states and immunological phenotypes. In this cohort, only TCR beta chains were sequenced, and detectable features were limited by the absence of alpha or paired-chain data. In vitro tests confirmed that three of the cytomegalovirus-associated TCR beta chains recognize cytomegalovirus antigens. Because counts were too low, roughly 17 rarely observed V segments, including chromosome 9 orphons, were left out of the earlier analysis of 587 of the donors. Because the 87-base-pair reads could not distinguish some IMGT-functional V segments, including TRBV6-2 and TRBV6-3, those segments were excluded. Most TCR sequences were seen in very few donors, while some public TCRs were found in many individuals. A later analysis associated about 17,000 TCR beta sequences with specific HLA alleles at a false discovery rate of 0.05. According to a later analysis, parvovirus B19, influenza, CMV and Epstein-Barr virus appeared linked to several top co-occurrence clusters. The sequencing pipeline was judged likely to have produced a cluster of highly shared sequence variants as a technical artifact. In a later genetic analysis, fewer N-insertions in productive TCRs were reported among donors in an Asian-associated ancestry cluster than the 666-donor mean. The presence/absence analyses assumed that sequencing depth was roughly uniform across donors, and that assumption may not be true. In an earlier analysis of roughly 500 of the donors, most TCR beta V segments appeared in productive rearrangements about 87% or about 30% of the time, broadly matching IMGT annotations. The only immune exposure information available for the cohort was CMV serostatus. A further reported finding was that TCR beta sequences accurately predicted the HLA-A and HLA-B alleles for most subjects in the first cohort. A later genetic analysis associated a missense DCLRE1C variant with V-gene and J-gene trimming of TCR beta chains, and an independent cohort replicated the association.

The library came from the immunoSEQ multiplex PCR assay. For the multiplex PCR, a mixture combining 60 forward primers for TCR Vbeta segments and 13 reverse primers for TCR Jbeta segments was used. Amplification of the CDR3 region of rearranged TCR beta genes was performed with a multiplex PCR assay on genomic DNA. The Illumina HiSeq System was used to sequence the amplified TCR beta libraries as 87-base-pair reads. In the original analysis: A later analysis counted some 80 million unique TCR beta chains across the roughly 700 repertoires, and around 9.9 million of these chains were shared by at least two donors. To remove PCR and sequencing errors, raw reads were error-corrected and collapsed into unique sequences using a nearest-neighbor algorithm that merged closely related sequences. CDR3 sequences were aligned to IMGT reference sequences to assign V, D and J gene segments. Each retained sequence needed at least a six-nucleotide match to both a V gene segment and a J gene segment. Rearrangements were called productive when the CDR3 lacked stop codons and stayed in frame with V and J; all others were non-productive. Following IMGT convention, CDR3 was defined as the stretch from the second conserved V-encoded cysteine to the conserved J-encoded phenylalanine. Sequences without an unambiguous match to a single V gene segment were excluded from the earlier analysis of about 600 of the donors. An earlier analysis of approximately 590 of the donors classified V segments as functional when productive rearrangements were above 56.7% and as segregating when the standard deviation between donors was above 5%. A statistical classification framework was built to diagnose cytomegalovirus status from the catalog of TCR beta chain sequences. In a later analysis, TCR nucleotide sequences were compared against IMGT/GENE-DB human TR gene sequences so that V and J genes could be assigned. Using the TCRdist pipeline, a later analysis assigned CDR3 sequences along with most-parsimonious VDJ recombination scenarios. In a later analysis, every TCR beta chain was defined by the combination of its CDR3 amino acid sequence and its V-gene family, and reads without a unique V-gene family were dropped. In a later analysis, a few hundred highly shared, low-generation-probability nucleotide sequences were removed to address suspected cross-contamination and a sequencing artifact. In a later analysis, a clonal expansion index was calculated for each public chain from normalized within-repertoire ranks of inferred template counts. In a later analysis, generation probabilities were computed using a VDJ recombination model fitted to out-of-frame rearrangements, and the results were checked against IGoR. In a later analysis, TCR-TCR, TCR-HLA and TCR-CMV co-occurrence was scored with hypergeometric tests, and a repertoire-size bias correction was applied to TCR pairs. In a later analysis, false discovery rates were estimated by permuting HLA or CMV assignments 20 times. A later analysis grouped co-occurring TCRs with DBSCAN, adding TCRdist sequence similarity when clustering within HLA-allele-positive subsets. Repertoires with fewer than 30,000 or more than 120,000 public chains, plus five repertoires with anomalous nucleotide sharing, were excluded from co-occurrence clustering. The table comes from immuneACCESS by way of TCRdb, which keeps in-frame sequences with V and J called. Part of the clones is missing from these tables; in studies checked, under half for an unresolved V gene and the rest for unknown reasons. For V, J and clone size, that table is used; D and trimming come from the DNA. A total of about 160,000 clones appear in this sample, approximately 80% of them only once. The top ten clones comprise roughly 4.4% of the sample.

Worth noting for this clone: Its antigen is currently not known. Within one base of it there is no much larger clone, and no base qualities were kept.

Sequenced material: PBMCs. Recombination joined TRBV18 with TRBJ2-7; TRBD2 might be the D gene, on 5 matching bases. The source of this sequence is a man under 40 in good health and CMV-seronegative. The CDR3 has the sequence CASSPRGPQEGTEQYF. The DNA sequence reads TGTGCCAGCTCACCCCGGGGTCCCCAGGAAGGTACCGAGCAGTACTTC.